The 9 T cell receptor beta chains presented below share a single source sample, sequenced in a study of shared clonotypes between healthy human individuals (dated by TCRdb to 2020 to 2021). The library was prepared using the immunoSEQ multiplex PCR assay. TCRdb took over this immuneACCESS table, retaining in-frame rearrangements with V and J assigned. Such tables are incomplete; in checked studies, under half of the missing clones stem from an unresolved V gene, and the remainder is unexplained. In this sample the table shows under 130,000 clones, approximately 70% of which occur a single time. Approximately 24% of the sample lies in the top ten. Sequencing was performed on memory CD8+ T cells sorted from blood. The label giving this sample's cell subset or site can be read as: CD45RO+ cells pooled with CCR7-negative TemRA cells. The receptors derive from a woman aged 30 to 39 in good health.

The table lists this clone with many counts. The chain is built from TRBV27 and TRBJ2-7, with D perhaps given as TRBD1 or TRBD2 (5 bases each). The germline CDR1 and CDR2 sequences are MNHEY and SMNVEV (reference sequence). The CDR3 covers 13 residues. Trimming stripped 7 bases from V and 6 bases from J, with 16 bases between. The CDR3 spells CASTPGTGGEQYF. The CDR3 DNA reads TGTGCCAGCACCCCAGGGACCGGAGGCGAGCAGTACTTC.

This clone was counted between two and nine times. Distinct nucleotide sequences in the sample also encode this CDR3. CDR3 DNA sequence: TGTGCCAGCAGTGTAGGGGCTAGTTTGACAGATACGCAGTATTTT. This sequence encodes CASSVGASLTDTQYF. The chain recombines TRBV27 with TRBJ2-3; possible D gene TRBD1, 5 bases. With 5 bases removed from V and 3 bases from J, the gap between germline ends came to 15 bases. The CDR3 consists of 15 residues. The germline CDR1 and CDR2 sequences are MNHEY and SMNVEV (reference sequence).

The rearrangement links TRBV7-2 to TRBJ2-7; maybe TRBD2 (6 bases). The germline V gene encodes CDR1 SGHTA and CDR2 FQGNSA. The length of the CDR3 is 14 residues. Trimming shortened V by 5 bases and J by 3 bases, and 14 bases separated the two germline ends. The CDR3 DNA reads TGTGCCAGCAGCCAACGGGGACTCCTCTACGAGCAGTACTTC. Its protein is CASSQRGLLYEQYF.

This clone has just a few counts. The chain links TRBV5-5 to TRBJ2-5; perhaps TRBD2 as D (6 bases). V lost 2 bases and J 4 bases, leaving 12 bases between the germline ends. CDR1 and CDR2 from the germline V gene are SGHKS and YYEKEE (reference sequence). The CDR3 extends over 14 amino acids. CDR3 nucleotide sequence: TGTGCCAGCAGCTTACTAGTGGGACTAGAGACCCAGTACTTC. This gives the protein CASSLLVGLETQYF.

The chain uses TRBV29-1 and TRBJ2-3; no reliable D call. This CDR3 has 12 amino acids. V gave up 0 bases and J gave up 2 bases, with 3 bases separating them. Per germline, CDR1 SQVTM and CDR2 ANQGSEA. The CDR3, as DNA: TGCAGCGTTGAAGAGAACACAGATACGCAGTATTTT. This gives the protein CSVEENTDTQYF.

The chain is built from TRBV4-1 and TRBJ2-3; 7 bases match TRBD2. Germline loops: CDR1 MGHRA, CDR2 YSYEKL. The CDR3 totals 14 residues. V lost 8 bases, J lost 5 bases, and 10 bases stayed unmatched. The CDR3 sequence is CASREVGGKDTQYF. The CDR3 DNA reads TGCGCCAGCCGGGAAGTGGGGGGGAAAGATACGCAGTATTTT.

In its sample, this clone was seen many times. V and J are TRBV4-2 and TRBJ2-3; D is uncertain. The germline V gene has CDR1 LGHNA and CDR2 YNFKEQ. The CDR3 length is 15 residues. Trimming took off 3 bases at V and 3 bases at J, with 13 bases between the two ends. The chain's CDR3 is CASSQSQSITDTQYF. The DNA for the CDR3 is TGTGCCAGCAGCCAGAGTCAGTCTATAACAGATACGCAGTATTTT.

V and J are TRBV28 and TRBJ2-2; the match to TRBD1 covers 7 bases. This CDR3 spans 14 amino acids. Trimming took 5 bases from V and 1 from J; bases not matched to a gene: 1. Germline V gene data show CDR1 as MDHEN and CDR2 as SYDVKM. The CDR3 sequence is CASSRTGNTGELFF. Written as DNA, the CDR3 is TGTGCCAGCAGTCGGACAGGGAACACCGGGGAGCTGTTTTTT.

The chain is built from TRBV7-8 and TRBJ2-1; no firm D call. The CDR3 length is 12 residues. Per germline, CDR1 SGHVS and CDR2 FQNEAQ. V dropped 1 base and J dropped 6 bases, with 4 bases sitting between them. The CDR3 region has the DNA TGTGCCAGCAGCTTAGGAGTCAATGAGCAGTTCTTC. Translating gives CASSLGVNEQFF.